The sample holds many counts of the clone carrying this T cell receptor beta chain. The target antigen is unknown. This entry belongs to a study of read filtering for tumor transcriptome and immune sequencing. Molecular barcoded adaptors covering alpha/delta and beta/gamma chains were used on approximately 400 ng RNA. Using its own MiXCR run on the reads, TCRdb lists one record per CDR3 protein. The sample lists fewer than 150,000 distinct CDR3 sequences, under 15% occurring once. Findings and caveats of the study: This fraction held mixed bone marrow immune cells after CD138-negative sorting.

The length of the CDR3 is 15 residues. V shed 8 bases and J shed 7 bases, with 21 bases lying between them. The sequenced sample was a population of CD138-negative cells sorted from bone marrow. This receptor was identified in a donor aged 40 or over with multiple myeloma. This chain joins TRBV12-3 or TRBV12-4 and TRBJ1-5; maybe TRBD1 (5 bases). CDR3: CASSLGGQGGQPQHF. DNA for the CDR3: TGTGCCAGCTCCTTAGGCGGGCAGGGAGGACAGCCCCAGCATTTT.